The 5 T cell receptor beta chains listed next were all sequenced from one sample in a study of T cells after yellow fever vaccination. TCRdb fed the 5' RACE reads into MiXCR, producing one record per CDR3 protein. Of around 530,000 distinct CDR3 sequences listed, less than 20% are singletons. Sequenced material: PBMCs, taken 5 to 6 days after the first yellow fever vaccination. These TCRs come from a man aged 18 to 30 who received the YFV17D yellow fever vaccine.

CDR3 DNA: TGCGCCAGCAGCTTGGGACAGGCGCTGAACACTGAAGCTTTCTTT. This sequence encodes CASSLGQALNTEAFF. V is TRBV5-1 and J is TRBJ1-1; D possibly corresponds to TRBD1 (6 bases). The V gene's germline CDR1 is SGHRS and CDR2 YFSETQ. The CDR3 is made up of 15 amino acids. V lost 0 bases, J lost 0 bases, and 9 bases lay in between.

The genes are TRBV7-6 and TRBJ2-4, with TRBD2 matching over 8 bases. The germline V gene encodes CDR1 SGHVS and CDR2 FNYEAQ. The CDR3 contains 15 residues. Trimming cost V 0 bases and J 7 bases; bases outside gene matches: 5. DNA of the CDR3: TGTGCCAGCAGCTTAGCTCGGGGGGGCGGCAACATTCAGTACTTC. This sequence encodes CASSLARGGGNIQYF. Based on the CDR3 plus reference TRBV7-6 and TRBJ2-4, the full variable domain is GAGVSQSPRYKVTKRGQDVALRCDPISGHVSLYWYRQALGQGPEFLTYFNYEAQQDKSGLPNDRFSAERPEGSISTLTIQRTEQRDSAMYRCASSLARGGGNIQYFGAGTRLSVL.

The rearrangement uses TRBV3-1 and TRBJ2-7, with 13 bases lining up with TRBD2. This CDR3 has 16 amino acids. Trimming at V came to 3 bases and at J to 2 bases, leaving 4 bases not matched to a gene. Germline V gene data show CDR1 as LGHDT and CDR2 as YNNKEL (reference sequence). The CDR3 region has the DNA TGTGCCAGCAGCCACCCCACTAGCGGGGGGGCCTACGAGCAGTACTTC. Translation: CASSHPTSGGAYEQYF.

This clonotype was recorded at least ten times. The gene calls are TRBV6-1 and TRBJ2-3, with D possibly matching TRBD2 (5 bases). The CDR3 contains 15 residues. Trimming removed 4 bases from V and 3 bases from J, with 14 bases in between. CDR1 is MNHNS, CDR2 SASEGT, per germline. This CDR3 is CASSVRDPATDTQYF. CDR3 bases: TGTGCCAGCAGTGTTCGGGATCCGGCGACAGATACGCAGTATTTT.

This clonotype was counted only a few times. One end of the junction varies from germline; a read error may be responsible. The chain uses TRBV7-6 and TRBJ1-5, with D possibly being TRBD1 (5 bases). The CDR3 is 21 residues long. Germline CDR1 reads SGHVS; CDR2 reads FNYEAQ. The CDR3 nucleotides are TGTGCTAGCAGCTTAGCCCACGGGGGGGGAAAGTATTTCTATAGCAATCAGCCCCAGCATTTT. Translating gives CASSLAHGGGKYFYSNQPQHF.